This T cell receptor beta chain was identified during a study of identical twins. Overall study results and limits: Beta clonotypes that were abundant in cord blood contained fewer insertions, a pattern absent from memory repertoires. When twins shared out-of-frame alpha sequences, those sequences had excess low generation probability.

Template switching supplied a universal primer site; unique molecular identifiers were carried on the cDNA. TCRdb passed the 5' RACE reads through MiXCR, listing each CDR3 protein once. The sample records roughly 690,000 distinct CDR3 sequences, 21% being singletons. This clonotype occurred many times. As yet, its antigen is unknown. All of the donors were Caucasians in good health. These data also featured in a second study, about T cells expressing NK-cell markers.

The receptor was derived from a woman between 18 and 30 years old in good health. The sequencing input was PBMCs.

CDR3 DNA: TGTGCCAGCAGCGGTGCCGGGACAGTTAATTCACCCCTCCACTTT. Protein sequence: CASSGAGTVNSPLHF. The chain couples TRBV9 to TRBJ1-6, with 7 bases fitting TRBD1. CDR1 and CDR2 (germline): SGDLS, YYNGEE. V trimming: 3 bases; J trimming: 6 bases; junction bases outside the gene matches: 6. The CDR3 is 15 residues long.